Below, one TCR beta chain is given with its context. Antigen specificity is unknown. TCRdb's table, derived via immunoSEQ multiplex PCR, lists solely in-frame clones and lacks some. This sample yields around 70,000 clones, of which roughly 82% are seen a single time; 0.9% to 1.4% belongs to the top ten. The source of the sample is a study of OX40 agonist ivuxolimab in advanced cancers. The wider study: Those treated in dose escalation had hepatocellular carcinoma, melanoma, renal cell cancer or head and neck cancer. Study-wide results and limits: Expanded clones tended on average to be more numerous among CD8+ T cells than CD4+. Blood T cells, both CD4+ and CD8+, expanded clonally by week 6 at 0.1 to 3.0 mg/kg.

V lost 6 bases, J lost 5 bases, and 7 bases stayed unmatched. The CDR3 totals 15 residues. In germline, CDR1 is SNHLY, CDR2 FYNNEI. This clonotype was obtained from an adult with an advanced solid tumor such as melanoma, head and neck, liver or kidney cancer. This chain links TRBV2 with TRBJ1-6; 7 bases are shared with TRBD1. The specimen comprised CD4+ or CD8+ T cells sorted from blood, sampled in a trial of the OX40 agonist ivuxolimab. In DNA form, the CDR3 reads TGTGCCAGCAGCCAGGGGGACAGACATAATTCACCCCTCCACTTT. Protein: CASSQGDRHNSPLHF.